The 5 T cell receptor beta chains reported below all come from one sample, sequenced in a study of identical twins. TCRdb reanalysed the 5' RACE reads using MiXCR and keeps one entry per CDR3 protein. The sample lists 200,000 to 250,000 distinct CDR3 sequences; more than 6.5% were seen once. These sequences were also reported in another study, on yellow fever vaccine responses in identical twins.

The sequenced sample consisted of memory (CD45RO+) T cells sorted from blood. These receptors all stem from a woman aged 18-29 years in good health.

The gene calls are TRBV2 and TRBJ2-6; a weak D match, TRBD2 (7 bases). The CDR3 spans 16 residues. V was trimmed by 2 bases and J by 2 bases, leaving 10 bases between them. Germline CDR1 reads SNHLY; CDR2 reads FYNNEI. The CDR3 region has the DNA TGTGCCAGCAGTGAAACGGGGGGCACTGGGGCCAACGTCCTGACTTTC. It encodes CASSETGGTGANVLTF. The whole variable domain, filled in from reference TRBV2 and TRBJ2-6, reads EPEVTQTPSHQVTQMGQEVILRCVPISNHLYFYWYRQILGQKVEFLVSFYNNEISEKSEIFDDQFSVERPDGSNFTLKIRSTKLEDSAMYFCASSETGGTGANVLTFGAGSRLTVL.

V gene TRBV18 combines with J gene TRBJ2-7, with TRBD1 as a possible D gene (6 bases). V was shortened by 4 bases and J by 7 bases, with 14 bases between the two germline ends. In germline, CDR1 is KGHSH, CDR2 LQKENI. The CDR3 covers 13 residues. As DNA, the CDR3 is TGTGCCAGCTCACTGATGGACAGAGAAGAGCAGTACTTC. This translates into CASSLMDREEQYF.

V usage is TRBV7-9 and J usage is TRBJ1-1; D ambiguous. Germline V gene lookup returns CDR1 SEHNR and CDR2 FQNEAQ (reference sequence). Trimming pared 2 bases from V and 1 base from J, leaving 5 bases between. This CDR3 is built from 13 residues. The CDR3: CASSLSWNTEAFF. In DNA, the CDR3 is TGTGCCAGCAGCTTAAGTTGGAACACTGAAGCTTTCTTT.

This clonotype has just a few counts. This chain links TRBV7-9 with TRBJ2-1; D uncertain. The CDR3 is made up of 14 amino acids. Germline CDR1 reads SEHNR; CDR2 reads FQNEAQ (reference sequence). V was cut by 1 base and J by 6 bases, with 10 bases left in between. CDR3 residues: CASSLGGPSNEQFF. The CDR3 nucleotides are TGTGCCAGCAGCTTAGGTGGGCCAAGCAATGAGCAGTTCTTC.

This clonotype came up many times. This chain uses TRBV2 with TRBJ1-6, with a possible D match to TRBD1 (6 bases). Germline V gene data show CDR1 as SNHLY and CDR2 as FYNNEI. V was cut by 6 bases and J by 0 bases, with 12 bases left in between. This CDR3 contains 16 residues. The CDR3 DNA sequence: TGTGCCAGCAGGATCGACAGGAGCTCCTATAATTCACCCCTCCACTTT. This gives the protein CASRIDRSSYNSPLHF.